The T cell receptor beta chain under discussion was sequenced for a study of multiple sclerosis patients with progressive multifocal leukoencephalopathy. Background on the study: Multiple sclerosis patients on natalizumab who never developed PML served as longitudinally sampled controls. Study-wide findings and caveats: Whether JC virus or general immunocompromise explains the findings remained unclear. PML-onset expanded TRB clones were detectable before and during natalizumab therapy.

Notes on this clone: Its antigen is not identified.

This sample's time point: before natalizumab initiation. The assay was run at survey level. Clones were read by immunoSEQ multiplex PCR, and TCRdb kept only the in-frame ones, dropping some. The sample lists tens of thousands of clones; about 91% were seen once. Sequenced material: PBMCs. This sequence was found in a man aged 30 to 45 with multiple sclerosis.

The CDR3 reads CASSQDEGKSDYGYTF. DNA of the CDR3: TGTGCCAGCAGCCAAGATGAGGGGAAGTCGGACTATGGCTACACCTTC. The rearrangement joins TRBV4-2 to TRBJ1-2, with D perhaps TRBD1 (5 bases). The CDR3 is made up of 16 amino acids. Trimming took 0 bases from V and 3 from J, leaving 14 bases between them. Germline values: CDR1 LGHNA, CDR2 YNFKEQ.